A single sample is the source of the 20 T cell receptor beta chains below, sequenced in a study of blood T cell repertoires in COVID-19. Here immunoSEQ multiplex PCR was the method, and the copy in TCRdb shows in-frame clones only, minus some. The sample includes about 130,000 clones, over 80% of them seen just once. Sample: peripheral blood. These receptors came from a man aged 40-55 years with active or convalescent COVID-19.

This chain links TRBV7-3 with TRBJ2-1; D is possibly TRBD1 (6 bases). CDR1 and CDR2 (germline): SGHTA, FQGTGA. The CDR3 runs 11 residues. V lost 3 bases and J lost 10, with 7 bases in between. CDR3 DNA sequence: TGTGCCAGCAGCTTTCAGGGGGAGCAGTTCTTC. It translates to CASSFQGEQFF.

V is TRBV19 and J is TRBJ1-2; 8 bases are a match to TRBD1. CDR1 LNHDA and CDR2 SQIVND come from the germline V gene (reference sequence). This CDR3 is 18 amino acids long. V was pared by 4 bases and J by 0 bases, with 13 bases of the junction left unmatched. The CDR3 DNA is TGTGCCAGTAGTACCCCCCCAGGACAGGGACGGTCTAACTATGGCTACACCTTC. The encoded protein is CASSTPPGQGRSNYGYTF.

The V gene is TRBV5-4, the J gene TRBJ1-4; D might be TRBD1 (5 bases). The CDR3 is 15 residues long. V was clipped by 0 bases and J by 8 bases, with 14 bases between them. CDR1 is SGHNT and CDR2 is YYREEE in the germline V gene (reference sequence). The chain's CDR3 is CASSLGAGRKEKLFF. The DNA of the CDR3 is TGTGCCAGCAGCTTGGGGGCAGGGAGGAAAGAAAAACTGTTTTTT.

In this sample, this clone turned up once. The J gene is TRBJ1-1, the V gene TRBV7-9; D may be TRBD1 (6 bases). V was clipped by 5 bases and J by 2 bases, with 15 bases between them. Germline V gene sequence: CDR1 SEHNR, CDR2 FQNEAQ (reference sequence). This CDR3 has 15 residues. CDR3: CASSGSGQLNTEAFF. Written as DNA, the CDR3 is TGTGCCAGCAGCGGATCGGGACAACTCAACACTGAAGCTTTCTTT.

V is TRBV10-3 and J is TRBJ2-1; 7 positions match TRBD1. Germline assignment: CDR1 ENHRY and CDR2 SYGVKD. Germline trimming cut 4 bases from V and 7 bases from J; bases unmatched to any gene: 7. This CDR3 spans 14 amino acids. In DNA, the CDR3 is TGTGCCATCAGTGCCCGGGACAGCAAAAATGAGCAGTTCTTC. Translation gives CAISARDSKNEQFF.

Only a few counts were recorded for this clone. The rearrangement links TRBV11-2 to TRBJ1-6; the D is unclear. The CDR3 has 15 residues. Trimming removed 5 bases from V and 5 bases from J, with 13 bases in between. Germline V CDR1 and CDR2: SGHAT, FQNNGV. CDR3 coding DNA: TGTGCCAGCAGCCGCCAGGCAGGTCATAATTCACCCCTCCACTTT. As protein: CASSRQAGHNSPLHF.

This rearrangement joins TRBV7-6 to TRBJ2-1; TRBD2 aligns across 9 bases. The germline V gene encodes CDR1 SGHVS and CDR2 FNYEAQ. Trimming at V came to 1 base and at J to 4 bases, leaving 8 bases not matched to a gene. The CDR3 is 17 residues long. The CDR3 nucleotides read TGTGCCAGCAGCTTAGGGGTGGTGACTAGCGGATACAATGAGCAGTTCTTC. Its translation: CASSLGVVTSGYNEQFF.

The rearrangement links TRBV10-1 to TRBJ2-7; weak D call: TRBD2 (5 bases). V dropped 3 bases and J dropped 2 bases, with 14 bases sitting between them. The CDR3 has 15 amino acids. Germline V gives CDR1 WNHNN, CDR2 SYGVQD (reference sequence). The CDR3, as DNA: TGCGCCAGCAGTGAAGGGAGCGGTGGAGCCTACGAGCAGTACTTC. It translates to CASSEGSGGAYEQYF.

This clone appeared a single time. The chain has TRBV6-5 and TRBJ1-6; a weak D match, TRBD1 (6 bases). The germline gives CDR1 MNHEY, CDR2 SVGAGI. The V gene lost 6 bases and the J gene lost 9 bases, with 15 bases spanning the gap. This CDR3 has 14 amino acids. CDR3 residues: CASSLRGQGSPLHF. The CDR3 DNA reads TGTGCCAGCAGCCTCAGGGGTCAGGGTTCACCCCTCCACTTT.

In its sample, this clone was seen a few times. This specimen includes other DNA sequences encoding the same CDR3. This chain uses TRBV3-1 (or the pseudogene TRBV3-2) with TRBJ2-7; D uncertain. The CDR3 is 11 residues long. Germline values: CDR1 LGHDT, CDR2 YNNKEL (reference sequence). The V end was cut by 4 bases, the J end by 2 bases, with 3 bases between. CDR3 region: CASSRAYEQYF. The CDR3 DNA reads TGTGCCAGCAGCCGCGCCTACGAGCAGTACTTC.

This clone was picked up one time. The chain combines TRBV2 with TRBJ2-2; perhaps TRBD2 as D (7 bases). The CDR3 length is 15 residues. The V and J ends lost 3 bases and 4 bases respectively, with 12 bases between them. Germline V gives CDR1 SNHLY, CDR2 FYNNEI. For the CDR3, the DNA is TGTGCCAGCAGTGACGGGGGGCTGGGCACCGGGGAGCTGTTTTTT. It translates to CASSDGGLGTGELFF.

The rearrangement joins TRBV30 to TRBJ2-2; the match to TRBD1 covers 9 bases. J was trimmed by 6 bases and V by 6 bases; bases with no gene match: 11. CDR1 is GTSNPN and CDR2 is SVGIG in the germline V gene (reference sequence). The CDR3 totals 15 residues. CDR3: CACRAGTGWAGELFF. The CDR3 DNA reads as TGTGCCTGCCGAGCCGGGACAGGGTGGGCCGGGGAGCTGTTTTTT. The variable domain in full, with the rest retrieved from reference TRBV30 and TRBJ2-2, is SQTIHQWPATLVQPVGSPLSLECTVEGTSNPNLYWYRQAAGRGLQLLFYSVGIGQISSEVPQNLSASRPQDRQFILSSKKLLLSDSGFYLCACRAGTGWAGELFFGEGSRLTVL.

This chain joins TRBV6-1 and TRBJ2-3; 13 bases match TRBD2. The trim removed 1 base at V and 5 bases at J, leaving 3 bases unmatched. This CDR3 contains 16 residues. The germline V gene encodes CDR1 MNHNS and CDR2 SASEGT. CDR3 coding DNA: TGTGCCAGCAGTGAAGTAAGGACTAGCGGGAGAGATACGCAGTATTTT. Amino acid sequence: CASSEVRTSGRDTQYF.

The genes are TRBV7-2 and TRBJ1-5; TRBD1 matches at 9 bases. CDR3 length: 15 residues. Germline V gene data show CDR1 as SGHTA and CDR2 as FQGNSA. V was pared by 3 bases and J by 6 bases, with 6 bases of the junction left unmatched. In DNA form, the CDR3 reads TGTGCCAGCAGCTTCAAAGGACAGGGGATTCAGCCCCAGCATTTT. Protein sequence: CASSFKGQGIQPQHF.

CDR3 protein: CASSTAGTAYEQYF. CDR3 sequence (DNA): TGTGCCAGCTCAACAGCCGGGACAGCCTACGAGCAGTACTTC. The genes are TRBV18 and TRBJ2-7; TRBD1 matches 7 bases. J was trimmed by 2 bases and V by 5 bases; bases with no gene match: 6. The CDR3 totals 14 residues. Per the germline V gene, CDR1 is KGHSH and CDR2 is LQKENI.

As regards this clone: Different DNA sequences within this sample yield the same CDR3. The rearrangement uses TRBV12-3 or TRBV12-4 and TRBJ2-3; D call uncertain. CDR3 length equals 13 residues. V lost 3 bases, J lost 1 base, and 5 bases lay in between. The CDR3 nucleotides read TGTGCCAGCAGTTTGCCGGGCACAGATACGCAGTATTTT. It translates to CASSLPGTDTQYF.

CDR3 in DNA: TGTGCCAGCAGCTCCGGGACTAGCGGGGGGTCCCCAGATACGCAGTATTTT. It translates to CASSSGTSGGSPDTQYF. The chain combines TRBV27 with TRBJ2-3; 15 nucleotides align to TRBD2. CDR1 is MNHEY, CDR2 SMNVEV, per germline (reference sequence). The CDR3 spans 17 residues. The junction had 8 bases not matched to a gene; V was cut back by 6 bases and J by 4 bases.

This clone was observed a few times. The chain uses TRBV27 and TRBJ1-1, with D unclear. Germline CDR1 is MNHEY and CDR2 is SMNVEV (reference sequence). This CDR3 contains 13 residues. V lost 8 bases and J 4 bases, leaving 14 bases between the germline ends. The CDR3, as DNA: TGTGCCAGCCTCGAACTTGAGTCCACTGAAGCTTTCTTT. The encoded protein is CASLELESTEAFF.

There are a few counts of this clone. J is TRBJ1-2 and V is TRBV27, with D tentatively TRBD1 (5 bases). Deletions cut 5 bases from V and 3 bases from J, with 22 bases between. The CDR3 totals 17 residues. Germline V gene sequence: CDR1 MNHEY, CDR2 SMNVEV (reference sequence). The CDR3 spells CASSPPPNSGGDYGYTF. DNA for the CDR3: TGTGCCAGCAGTCCCCCCCCCAACAGCGGAGGGGACTATGGCTACACCTTC.

The chain uses TRBV12-3 or TRBV12-4 and TRBJ1-1, with TRBD1 matching over 7 bases. V shed 5 bases and J 8 bases; nucleotides not matched to a gene: 5. This CDR3 is built from 12 residues. CDR3 sequence (DNA): TGTGCCAGCAGTCCACGGGACAGAGAAGCTTTCTTT. Translated, it gives CASSPRDREAFF.